The 17 T cell receptor beta chains below were found in one sample sequenced in a study of blood T cell repertoires in COVID-19. Repertoires were generated with immunoSEQ multiplex PCR, while TCRdb's copy carries only in-frame clones and drops some. The sample records fewer than 250,000 clones, 65% to 90% being singletons. Sequencing was done on a sample of PBMCs or T cells enriched from blood (not recorded which). The receptors originated from a woman aged 40 to 49 with acute COVID-19.

CDR3 in amino acids: CASSVGGSAGEAAYEQYF. CDR3 bases: TGTGCCAGCAGCGTCGGGGGAAGTGCGGGAGAAGCTGCCTACGAGCAGTACTTC. The chain has TRBV9 and TRBJ2-7; 7 bases match TRBD2. CDR3 length: 18 residues. After removal of 2 bases from V and 2 bases from J, the junction contained 16 bases not matched to a gene. Germline values: CDR1 SGDLS, CDR2 YYNGEE.

The chain recombines TRBV28 with TRBJ2-7; maybe TRBD1 (6 bases). CDR1 is MDHEN and CDR2 is SYDVKM in the germline V gene. The CDR3 sequence is 15 residues long. Trimming took 3 bases from V and 4 from J, leaving 16 bases between them. The CDR3 sequence: CASSLTNRVSYEQYF. The CDR3 bases are TGTGCCAGCAGTTTGACGAACAGGGTATCATACGAGCAGTACTTC.

This sequence joins TRBV15 and TRBJ2-3; 7 nucleotides agree with TRBD1. Germline V CDR1 and CDR2: LNHNV, YYDKDF (reference sequence). With 4 bases clipped from V and 2 bases from J, the junction kept 9 bases outside the gene matches. This CDR3 spans 16 amino acids. CDR3 nucleotide sequence: TGTGCCACCAGCATAGGGGGCCGAGGACCCACAGATACGCAGTATTTT. Protein product: CATSIGGRGPTDTQYF.

The V and J genes are TRBV6-4 and TRBJ2-3, with D possibly matching TRBD2 (5 bases). V dropped 6 bases and J dropped 4 bases, with 11 bases sitting between them. The CDR3 spans 13 residues. CDR1 is MRHNA, CDR2 SNTAGT, per germline. The CDR3: CASSPRGADTQYF. As DNA, the CDR3 is TGTGCCAGCAGCCCACGGGGTGCAGATACGCAGTATTTT.

This clone was counted a few times. The chain couples TRBV5-5 to TRBJ2-7; a possible D gene is TRBD1 (6 bases). The CDR3 runs 14 residues. Trimming took 6 bases from V and 4 from J, leaving 17 bases between them. Germline V lookup: CDR1 SGHKS, CDR2 YYEKEE (reference sequence). The CDR3 bases are TGTGCCAGCACCATACAACAGGGTCGGTACGAGCAGTACTTC. Translation gives CASTIQQGRYEQYF.

The chain has TRBV11-2 and TRBJ2-2, with TRBD1 identical over 9 bases. The CDR3 covers 15 residues. Trimming took 5 bases from V and 5 from J; bases not matched to a gene: 6. Germline lookup yields CDR1 SGHAT and CDR2 FQNNGV. CDR3: CASSANRGRTGELFF. The CDR3 region has the DNA TGTGCCAGCAGCGCTAACAGGGGGCGGACCGGGGAGCTGTTTTTT.

The genes are TRBV7-3 and TRBJ2-7; 8 bases line up with TRBD1. This CDR3 region has 13 residues. Germline trimming cut 5 bases from V and 3 bases from J; bases unmatched to any gene: 3. Germline lookup yields CDR1 SGHTA and CDR2 FQGTGA. Written as DNA, the CDR3 is TGTGCCAGCAGCAAAACAGGGGGCTACGAGCAGTACTTC. This sequence encodes CASSKTGGYEQYF.

V is TRBV24-1 and J is TRBJ2-7; possible D gene TRBD1, 6 bases. V gave up 0 bases and J gave up 2 bases, with 10 bases separating them. This CDR3 has 15 residues. The germline V gene has CDR1 KGHDR and CDR2 SFDVKD. The CDR3 DNA reads TGTGCCACCAGTGATTTGCGCAGGGGAGCCTACGAGCAGTACTTC. This translates into CATSDLRRGAYEQYF.

The V gene is TRBV5-1, the J gene TRBJ2-7, with D tentatively TRBD1 (6 bases). Trimming removed 4 bases from V and 6 bases from J, with 17 bases in between. Germline V gene lookup returns CDR1 SGHRS and CDR2 YFSETQ. The CDR3 sequence is 14 residues long. Written as DNA, the CDR3 is TGCGCCAGCAGCCACGAATCCACAGGGCCCGAGCAGTACTTC. As protein: CASSHESTGPEQYF.

The chain recombines TRBV7-3 with TRBJ2-2, with 8 bases fitting TRBD2. Unmatched junction bases numbered 6, after V lost 5 bases and J lost 4 bases. Germline V lookup: CDR1 SGHTA, CDR2 FQGTGA. The CDR3 contains 15 residues. Here the CDR3 DNA reads TGTGCCAGCAGCCGAGGACTAGCAGTCACCGGGGAGCTGTTTTTT. Translating gives CASSRGLAVTGELFF.

V is TRBV28 and J is TRBJ1-6; tentatively, D is TRBD1 (5 bases). CDR1 is MDHEN and CDR2 is SYDVKM in the germline V gene. The germline V and J ends were trimmed by 2 bases and 6 bases, with 17 bases remaining between them. This CDR3 is built from 17 residues. The CDR3 spells CASSLLAGRDGNSPLHF. In DNA form, the CDR3 reads TGTGCCAGCAGTTTACTGGCTGGGAGGGACGGTAATTCACCCCTCCACTTT.

A note on this clone: This sample also contains other DNA sequences that code for the same CDR3. The rearrangement joins TRBV27 to TRBJ1-2; D unresolved. This CDR3 contains 13 residues. The germline V and J ends were trimmed by 3 bases and 2 bases, with 7 bases remaining between them. Germline V CDR1 and CDR2: MNHEY, SMNVEV (reference sequence). The chain's CDR3 is CASSLRGNYGYTF. CDR3 bases: TGTGCCAGCAGTTTGCGAGGGAACTATGGCTACACCTTC.

The CDR3 DNA sequence: TGTGCCAGCAGCGCGGACAGGGGAGAGACCCAGTACTTC. This codes for CASSADRGETQYF. The V gene is TRBV6-4, the J gene TRBJ2-5, with 9 bases matching TRBD1. The CDR3 loop spans 13 amino acids. Germline CDR1 reads MRHNA; CDR2 reads SNTAGT. The V segment lost 6 bases and the J segment 4 bases; nucleotides outside the gene matches: 3.

This chain joins TRBV28 and TRBJ1-2, with unresolved D. V was pared by 3 bases and J by 4 bases, with 12 bases between. The germline V gene encodes CDR1 MDHEN and CDR2 SYDVKM. The CDR3 totals 14 residues. This CDR3 is CASSLIAASYGYTF. In nucleotides, the CDR3 is TGTGCCAGCAGTTTGATTGCGGCGTCCTATGGCTACACCTTC.

In its sample, this clone was seen once. V and J are TRBV27 and TRBJ2-7; D unclear. The CDR3 is made up of 14 amino acids. Germline V CDR1 and CDR2: MNHEY, SMNVEV (reference sequence). V gave up 2 bases and J gave up 3 bases, with 11 bases separating them. The CDR3 nucleotides are TGTGCCAGCAGTTTAGCAGACCGCGGCTACGAGCAGTACTTC. Its protein is CASSLADRGYEQYF.

V and J are TRBV28 and TRBJ1-5; 8 bases are a match to TRBD1. This CDR3 spans 17 amino acids. V lost 5 bases to trimming and J lost 7 bases; unmatched junction nucleotides: 16. CDR1 and CDR2 from the germline V gene are MDHEN and SYDVKM. The CDR3 bases are TGTGCCAGCAGTCCAACGAGAGACAGGGGCTCCGAACAGCCCCAGCATTTT. Translated: CASSPTRDRGSEQPQHF.

The chain joins TRBV19 to TRBJ2-7; TRBD2 matches 7 bases. The CDR3 extends over 14 amino acids. The germline CDR1 and CDR2 sequences are LNHDA and SQIVND (reference sequence). J gave up 7 bases and V 10 bases, and 16 bases lay outside the gene matches. The CDR3: CATRPVAGVSEQYF. In nucleotides, the CDR3 is TGTGCCACCCGGCCGGTGGCGGGAGTGAGTGAGCAGTACTTC.